Detailed here is one T cell receptor (beta chain). This PCR relied on a set of 60 Vbeta primers and 13 Jbeta primers. TCRdb keeps only in-frame clones here, not all; method: immunoSEQ multiplex PCR. Among 250,000 to 350,000 clones listed, roughly 80% were seen once. This record belongs to a study of cytomegalovirus exposure and HLA in healthy donors. CDR1 and CDR2 from the germline V gene are MNHEY and SMNVEV (reference sequence). The CDR3 consists of 19 residues. The V and J ends lost 2 bases and 2 bases respectively, with 25 bases between them. The rearrangement links TRBV27 to TRBJ2-7; D perhaps matches TRBD2 (5 bases). The clonotype originates from a girl aged 2 to 9 in good health and CMV-seronegative. Sequencing was done on a sample of PBMCs. For the CDR3, the DNA is TGTGCCAGCAGTTTACAGGTTGAGGGTCACCACACCCTGCCCTACGAGCAGTACTTC. Its translation: CASSLQVEGHHTLPYEQYF.